This entry lists 20 T cell receptor beta chains sequenced from one sample in a study of T cells in localized non-small cell lung cancer. The method was immunoSEQ multiplex PCR; TCRdb's version includes in-frame clones alone and lacks a portion of them. The data hold 65,000 or so clones, with roughly 79% observed a single time. Sample: PBMCs, taken before any cancer treatment. The origin of the receptors is a man aged 40-75 years with stage II lung adenocarcinoma.

This chain connects TRBV27 to TRBJ1-5; 7 nucleotides match TRBD1. Germline-derived CDR1 and CDR2 are MNHEY and SMNVEV (reference sequence). The CDR3 loop spans 14 amino acids. The V and J ends lost 5 bases and 5 bases, in that order; junction bases with no gene match: 6. The CDR3 here is CASSPRDSDQPQHF. DNA for the CDR3: TGTGCCAGCAGTCCCCGGGACAGCGATCAGCCCCAGCATTTT.

J is TRBJ2-1 and V is TRBV19; D possibly corresponds to TRBD2 (5 bases). Germline CDR1 and CDR2: LNHDA and SQIVND (reference sequence). Trimming cost V 3 bases and J 2 bases, with 14 bases left between them. The CDR3 runs to 16 residues. CDR3 sequence (DNA): TGTGCCAGTAGTATGCGGCTAGCAGCAACCTACAATGAGCAGTTCTTC. This gives the protein CASSMRLAATYNEQFF.

V usage is TRBV6-1 and J usage is TRBJ1-3; 7 nucleotides agree with TRBD1. Germline loops: CDR1 MNHNS, CDR2 SASEGT. V gave up 4 bases and J gave up 4 bases; unmatched junction bases: 4. This CDR3 is built from 14 residues. CDR3 region: CASSVQGSGNTIYF. DNA for the CDR3: TGTGCCAGCAGTGTACAGGGGTCCGGAAACACCATATATTTT.

V gene TRBV5-1 combines with J gene TRBJ2-3; TRBD2 agrees at 13 bases. This CDR3 contains 15 residues. The V segment lost 2 bases and the J segment 4 bases; nucleotides outside the gene matches: 1. The germline CDR1 and CDR2 sequences are SGHRS and YFSETQ. For the CDR3, the DNA is TGCGCCAGCAGCTTACTAGCGGGAGGGTCAGATACGCAGTATTTT. Its translation: CASSLLAGGSDTQYF.

The chain couples TRBV27 to TRBJ1-1; 7 nucleotides agree with TRBD1. Germline CDR1 is MNHEY and CDR2 is SMNVEV (reference sequence). V was clipped by 5 bases and J by 1 base; unmatched bases: 10. The CDR3 extends over 16 amino acids. Here the CDR3 reads CASSTAFQGENTEAFF. Written as DNA, the CDR3 is TGTGCCAGCAGTACCGCTTTTCAGGGGGAGAACACTGAAGCTTTCTTT.

This clone is labeled medium-sized. Here the CDR3 reads CASSPVQTGLETQYF. The CDR3 bases are TGTGCCAGCAGCCCCGTTCAGACAGGGCTGGAGACCCAGTACTTC. The chain uses TRBV7-9 and TRBJ2-5; 7 nucleotides align to TRBD1. V shed 5 bases, J shed 5 bases, and the junction held 11 bases outside the gene matches. The length of the CDR3 is 15 residues. Germline CDR1 reads SEHNR; CDR2 reads FQNEAQ (reference sequence).

The chain is built from TRBV10-2 and TRBJ2-2, with a weak D call TRBD2 (6 bases). There are 16 residues in the CDR3. V was cut by 8 bases and J by 2 bases, with 18 bases left in between. The germline gives CDR1 WSHSY, CDR2 SAAADI. The CDR3 reads CASPESSEVNTGELFF. Written as DNA, the CDR3 is TGCGCCAGCCCCGAATCTAGCGAGGTCAACACCGGGGAGCTGTTTTTT.

The rearrangement joins TRBV7-2 to TRBJ1-4, with D possibly TRBD1 on 5 matching bases. CDR3 length: 15 residues. Germline V gene lookup returns CDR1 SGHTA and CDR2 FQGNSA. V lost 2 bases, J lost 4 bases, and 11 bases lay in between. CDR3 bases: TGTGCCAGCAGCTTACTTTCAGGGATTAATGAAAAACTGTTTTTT. This translates into CASSLLSGINEKLFF.

The chain couples TRBV6-1 to TRBJ1-5; D might be TRBD1 (5 bases). In germline, CDR1 is MNHNS, CDR2 SASEGT. CDR3 length: 13 amino acids. V gave up 10 bases and J gave up 6 bases, with 16 bases separating them. The CDR3 spells CATDAGTGQPQHF. As DNA, the CDR3 is TGTGCCACAGACGCTGGGACGGGTCAGCCCCAGCATTTT.

The J gene is TRBJ2-3, the V gene TRBV9; D is ambiguous. The CDR3 runs 15 residues. V was trimmed by 1 base and J by 2 bases, leaving 11 bases between them. In germline, CDR1 is SGDLS, CDR2 YYNGEE. CDR3: CASSVSPQNTDTQYF. The CDR3 DNA follows: TGTGCCAGCAGCGTAAGTCCCCAGAACACAGATACGCAGTATTTT.

The chain has TRBV7-3 and TRBJ1-1, with no clear D. V was trimmed by 2 bases and J by 7 bases, leaving 11 bases between them. CDR3 length: 13 amino acids. The germline gives CDR1 SGHTA, CDR2 FQGTGA. The CDR3 DNA reads TGTGCCAGCAGCTTATCAACAGTGGGTGAAGCTTTCTTT. It encodes CASSLSTVGEAFF.

The V and J genes are TRBV30 and TRBJ2-5, with a possible D match to TRBD1 (6 bases). Trimming took off 4 bases at V and 1 base at J, with 10 bases between the two ends. Germline lookup yields CDR1 GTSNPN and CDR2 SVGIG (reference sequence). The CDR3 is 13 amino acids. This CDR3 is CAWTQGFQETQYF. The CDR3 bases are TGTGCCTGGACCCAGGGGTTCCAAGAGACCCAGTACTTC.

The V call is TRBV4-1, the J call TRBJ1-5; D is possibly TRBD1 (5 bases). The CDR3 totals 17 residues. The V end lost 1 base, the J end lost 4 bases, and 17 bases lay between the germline ends. The germline V gene encodes CDR1 MGHRA and CDR2 YSYEKL. In nucleotides, the CDR3 is TGCGCCAGCAGCCAAGCGGGTTTATGGGGGGGGAATCAGCCCCAGCATTTT. Translating it yields CASSQAGLWGGNQPQHF.

This chain links TRBV28 with TRBJ1-5; 9 bases align to TRBD1. V lost 4 bases, J lost 7 bases, and 5 bases stayed unmatched. Germline V gene sequence: CDR1 MDHEN, CDR2 SYDVKM. The CDR3 contains 14 residues. The CDR3 DNA reads TGTGCCAGCAGTTCAACAGGGGGCGGGCAGCCCCAGCATTTT. Protein: CASSSTGGGQPQHF.

The J gene is TRBJ1-3, the V gene TRBV7-8, with no clear D. Deletions cut 1 base from V and 0 bases from J, with 7 bases between. The CDR3 has 15 amino acids. Germline V gene data show CDR1 as SGHVS and CDR2 as FQNEAQ. In DNA, the CDR3 is TGTGCCAGCAGCTTAGGCACTACCTCTGGAAACACCATATATTTT. This sequence encodes CASSLGTTSGNTIYF.

The DNA for the CDR3 is TGTGCCAGCAGCCCACGGGGTAGAGGAGGCACAGATACGCAGTATTTT. This gives the protein CASSPRGRGGTDTQYF. The chain carries TRBV7-3 and TRBJ2-3; D might be TRBD2 (5 bases). CDR3 size: 16 residues. The V end lost 5 bases, the J end lost 1 base, and 16 bases lay between the germline ends. The germline V gene encodes CDR1 SGHTA and CDR2 FQGTGA.

This chain uses TRBV6-1 with TRBJ2-5; D unclear. Per germline, CDR1 MNHNS and CDR2 SASEGT. V was trimmed by 5 bases and J by 4 bases, leaving 5 bases between them. CDR3 size: 11 residues. The CDR3 bases are TGTGCCAGCAGTTCACGAGAGACCCAGTACTTC. Translating gives CASSSRETQYF.

The rearrangement links TRBV29-1 to TRBJ2-6; tentative D call: TRBD2 (6 bases). V dropped 6 bases and J dropped 0 bases, with 39 bases sitting between them. The CDR3 length is 24 residues. Germline CDR1 is SQVTM and CDR2 is ANQGSEA. The DNA of the CDR3 is TGCAGCGTGTATGGGAGGCGGGCCCCCCAGGGCAACAAATCTACTAGCTCTGGGGCCAACGTCCTGACTTTC. Residues: CSVYGRRAPQGNKSTSSGANVLTF.

CDR3 amino acids: CASSPDPGNYGYTF. The CDR3 bases are TGCGCCAGCAGCCCCGACCCAGGAAACTATGGCTACACCTTC. The chain employs TRBV5-1 and TRBJ1-2; D call uncertain. Trimming stripped 4 bases from V and 2 bases from J, with 12 bases between. This CDR3 contains 14 residues. Germline CDR1 is SGHRS and CDR2 is YFSETQ.

This chain connects TRBV30 to TRBJ2-3, with D perhaps matching TRBD1 or TRBD2 (6 bases each). This CDR3 spans 16 amino acids. V was shortened by 3 bases and J by 4 bases, with 20 bases between the two germline ends. CDR1 and CDR2 from the germline V gene are GTSNPN and SVGIG (reference sequence). The CDR3 nucleotides read TGTGCCTGGAGGACGGTCGGTGGGGGGCGGCCAGATACGCAGTATTTT. It translates to CAWRTVGGGRPDTQYF.